Shown below are 25 T cell receptor beta chains from a single sample sequenced in a study of OX40 agonist ivuxolimab in advanced cancers. Libraries were prepared by immunoSEQ multiplex PCR; TCRdb keeps only in-frame clonotypes and omits some of them. Here the sample spans fewer than 55,000 clones, more than 85% being singletons. The source material was CD4+ or CD8+ T cells sorted from blood, sampled in a trial of the OX40 agonist ivuxolimab. These receptors all come from an adult with an advanced solid tumor such as melanoma, head and neck, liver or kidney cancer.

This clone was seen a handful of times. The chain has TRBV19 and TRBJ2-1, with 10 bases matching TRBD2. The CDR3 runs 14 residues. Germline V gene lookup returns CDR1 LNHDA and CDR2 SQIVND (reference sequence). V was clipped by 2 bases and J by 8 bases; unmatched bases: 3. The chain's CDR3 is CASSISSGGYEQFF. Here the CDR3 DNA reads TGTGCCAGTAGTATATCTAGCGGGGGCTATGAGCAGTTCTTC.

The chain carries TRBV2 and TRBJ1-5, with TRBD1 matching over 7 bases. V gave up 8 bases and J gave up 4 bases; unmatched junction bases: 14. The length of the CDR3 is 16 residues. Per germline, CDR1 SNHLY and CDR2 FYNNEI. Written as DNA, the CDR3 is TGTGCCAGCGATTTTGAGACGGGACAGCCGAATCAGCCCCAGCATTTT. It translates to CASDFETGQPNQPQHF.

The chain joins TRBV29-1 to TRBJ2-1, with 8 bases matching TRBD2. Germline V lookup: CDR1 SQVTM, CDR2 ANQGSEA. V shed 0 bases and J 9 bases; nucleotides not matched to a gene: 7. The CDR3 consists of 14 residues. The DNA for the CDR3 is TGCAGCGTTGAAGATCGGGGGGGGTCCACTGAGCAGTTCTTC. Translated, it gives CSVEDRGGSTEQFF.

The chain has TRBV6-1 and TRBJ2-2; 10 bases fit TRBD1. This CDR3 region has 14 residues. Germline assignment: CDR1 MNHNS and CDR2 SASEGT. The V and J ends lost 4 bases and 6 bases, in that order; junction bases with no gene match: 2. The CDR3 DNA sequence: TGTGCCAGCAGTGCGACAGGGGGCGCCGGGGAGCTGTTTTTT. Its protein is CASSATGGAGELFF.

The V and J genes are TRBV15 and TRBJ1-4; no definite D call. Between the trimmed V and J ends, which lost 5 bases and 4 bases, there was a span of 14 bases. This CDR3 contains 15 residues. Germline lookup yields CDR1 LNHNV and CDR2 YYDKDF (reference sequence). Written as DNA, the CDR3 is TGTGCCACCAGCGATATCCGACGAAATAATGAAAAACTGTTTTTT. Residues: CATSDIRRNNEKLFF.

This clone has only one observation. The chain links TRBV7-2 to TRBJ1-1, with D possibly matching TRBD1 (6 bases). This CDR3 is 15 amino acids long. The ends were cut back, 0 bases at V and 1 base at J, with 9 bases in the middle. Germline V gene sequence: CDR1 SGHTA, CDR2 FQGNSA. CDR3 loop: CASSLARGANTEAFF. CDR3 bases: TGTGCCAGCAGCTTAGCCCGGGGGGCGAACACTGAAGCTTTCTTT. The full variable domain, rest sourced from reference TRBV7-2 and TRBJ1-1, is GAGVSQSPSNKVTEKGKDVELRCDPISGHTALYWYRQSLGQGLEFLIYFQGNSAPDKSGLPSDRFSAERTGGSVSTLTIQRTQQEDSAVYLCASSLARGANTEAFFGQGTRLTVV.

V usage is TRBV27 and J usage is TRBJ1-1; D gene uncertain. CDR1 MNHEY and CDR2 SMNVEV come from the germline V gene (reference sequence). There are 16 residues in the CDR3. Trimming left V 3 bases short and J 5 bases short, with 19 bases between. Here the CDR3 DNA reads TGTGCCAGCAGTTTTATAAATCCCGAGAGTGGGACTGAAGCTTTCTTT. Amino acids: CASSFINPESGTEAFF.

The chain recombines TRBV4-1 with TRBJ2-1, with D perhaps matching TRBD1 or TRBD2 (5 bases each). Per germline, CDR1 MGHRA and CDR2 YSYEKL. This CDR3 has 18 amino acids. Trimming took 0 bases from V and 3 from J, leaving 18 bases between them. CDR3 sequence: CASSQDPGQLGDYNEQFF. CDR3 DNA: TGCGCCAGCAGCCAAGACCCCGGACAATTGGGAGACTACAATGAGCAGTTCTTC.

A single count supports this clone. The V gene is TRBV25-1, the J gene TRBJ1-4, with D possibly being TRBD1 (5 bases). CDR3 size: 14 residues. The germline gives CDR1 MGHDK, CDR2 SYGVNS. V gave up 8 bases and J gave up 5 bases, with 15 bases separating them. CDR3 nucleotides: TGTGCCAGCGAGAGGTTTGGGGGGAATGAAAAACTGTTTTTT. This codes for CASERFGGNEKLFF.

The gene calls are TRBV5-1 and TRBJ2-3; tentative D call: TRBD2 (5 bases). The CDR3 length is 13 residues. Germline assignment: CDR1 SGHRS and CDR2 YFSETQ. V lost 2 bases to trimming and J lost 4 bases, with 8 bases between them. The CDR3 DNA is TGCGCCAGCAGCTTTGGAGGAGCAGATACGCAGTATTTT. It is translated as CASSFGGADTQYF.

The chain carries TRBV6-1 and TRBJ2-2, with 10 bases fitting TRBD1. The trim removed 3 bases at V and 4 bases at J, leaving 8 bases unmatched. The germline CDR1 and CDR2 sequences are MNHNS and SASEGT. The CDR3 length is 17 residues. Written as DNA, the CDR3 is TGTGCCAGCAGTGACCTTGTGGGGGACAGGGGCACCGGGGAGCTGTTTTTT. Protein sequence: CASSDLVGDRGTGELFF.

This chain connects TRBV2 to TRBJ2-1; 7 nucleotides line up with TRBD1. V shed 9 bases, J shed 7 bases, and the junction held 3 bases outside the gene matches. There are 11 residues in the CDR3. Germline V gene lookup returns CDR1 SNHLY and CDR2 FYNNEI. The CDR3 protein is CASEQGNEQFF. Written as DNA, the CDR3 is TGTGCCAGTGAACAGGGGAATGAGCAGTTCTTC. The whole variable domain, remainder taken from reference TRBV2 and TRBJ2-1, is EPEVTQTPSHQVTQMGQEVILRCVPISNHLYFYWYRQILGQKVEFLVSFYNNEISEKSEIFDDQFSVERPDGSNFTLKIRSTKLEDSAMYFCASEQGNEQFFGPGTRLTVL.

This clone appeared a single time. The rearrangement links TRBV5-1 to TRBJ2-1, with 11 bases aligning to TRBD1. V trimming: 7 bases; J trimming: 6 bases; junction bases outside the gene matches: 9. This CDR3 spans 15 amino acids. The V gene's germline CDR1 is SGHRS and CDR2 YFSETQ. The CDR3 loop is CASARGDRGSNEQFF. CDR3 sequence (DNA): TGCGCCAGCGCCAGGGGGGACAGGGGGTCCAATGAGCAGTTCTTC. Full variable domain (remainder filled in from reference TRBV5-1 and TRBJ2-1): KAGVTQTPRYLIKTRGQQVTLSCSPISGHRSVSWYQQTPGQGLQFLFEYFSETQRNKGNFPGRFSGRQFSNSRSEMNVSTLELGDSALYLCASARGDRGSNEQFFGPGTRLTVL.

The chain couples TRBV7-8 to TRBJ2-3; 7 positions match TRBD2. This CDR3 region has 15 residues. Germline lookup yields CDR1 SGHVS and CDR2 FQNEAQ. The ends lost 3 bases at V and 4 bases at J; junction bases unmatched: 7. The DNA for the CDR3 is TGTGCCAGCAGCTTGATTAGCGGGCCACCAGATACGCAGTATTTT. This codes for CASSLISGPPDTQYF.

The chain combines TRBV15 with TRBJ2-5, with D possibly TRBD2 on 5 matching bases. Trimming left V 0 bases short and J 5 bases short, with 10 bases between. Germline lookup yields CDR1 LNHNV and CDR2 YYDKDF (reference sequence). The CDR3 sequence is 14 residues long. CDR3 residues: CATSREASRETQYF. CDR3 nucleotide sequence: TGTGCCACCAGCAGAGAAGCTAGCAGGGAGACCCAGTACTTC.

This clone showed up just once. The rearrangement joins TRBV25-1 to TRBJ2-7; D is undetermined. V dropped 1 base and J dropped 3 bases, with 7 bases sitting between them. Germline CDR1 is MGHDK and CDR2 is SYGVNS. The CDR3 spans 13 residues. DNA for the CDR3: TGTGCCAGCAGTGAATTGAGCAGCTACGAGCAGTACTTC. Amino acids: CASSELSSYEQYF.

The V and J genes are TRBV19 and TRBJ1-2, with D unresolved. This CDR3 is built from 14 residues. Germline assignment: CDR1 LNHDA and CDR2 SQIVND (reference sequence). The germline V and J ends were trimmed by 5 bases and 5 bases, with 15 bases remaining between them. The CDR3 DNA is TGTGCCAGTAGTCTCTGGAGGGAGGGTTATGGCTACACCTTC. Translating it yields CASSLWREGYGYTF.

The CDR3 DNA follows: TGTGCCAGCAGAGAACAAGCGGGTCCCACCTACGAGCAGTACTTC. Translated: CASREQAGPTYEQYF. The rearrangement uses TRBV6-5 and TRBJ2-7; D perhaps matches TRBD2 (6 bases). This CDR3 contains 15 residues. Trimming took off 6 bases at V and 2 bases at J, with 17 bases between the two ends. Per germline, CDR1 MNHEY and CDR2 SVGAGI.

This chain uses TRBV11-2 with TRBJ1-2, with TRBD1 matching over 7 bases. The CDR3 has 18 residues. The V and J ends lost 2 bases and 0 bases, in that order; junction bases with no gene match: 12. Germline V CDR1 and CDR2: SGHAT, FQNNGV. CDR3 loop: CASSLRAQTGTANYGYTF. CDR3 bases: TGTGCCAGCAGCTTAAGAGCCCAGACAGGGACAGCTAACTATGGCTACACCTTC.

CDR3 in DNA: TGTGCCAGTAGTATCGGACGGACCTCTGGAAACACCATATATTTT. It encodes CASSIGRTSGNTIYF. V is TRBV19 and J is TRBJ1-3; D unclear. Germline V CDR1 and CDR2: LNHDA, SQIVND (reference sequence). Trimming removed 3 bases at V and 0 bases at J, with 9 bases between. This CDR3 comprises 15 residues.

The gene calls are TRBV7-3 and TRBJ1-1, with 8 bases fitting TRBD1. The CDR3 loop spans 14 amino acids. Germline values: CDR1 SGHTA, CDR2 FQGTGA. V shed 2 bases and J 5 bases; nucleotides not matched to a gene: 4. CDR3: CASSLQGARTEAFF. The CDR3 nucleotides are TGTGCCAGCAGCTTACAGGGGGCACGGACTGAAGCTTTCTTT.

This chain uses TRBV13 with TRBJ2-1; 8 bases are a match to TRBD2. CDR3 length: 15 residues. Losses at the gene ends were 4 bases for V and 6 bases for J; bases not matched to a gene: 8. CDR1 and CDR2 (germline): PRHDT, FYEKMQ (reference sequence). CDR3 sequence reads: CASSSRGGGPNEQFF. In DNA, the CDR3 is TGTGCCAGCAGCTCCCGGGGGGGCGGCCCCAATGAGCAGTTCTTC.

The chain recombines TRBV4-3 with TRBJ2-3; 7 nucleotides agree with TRBD2. Germline V gene data show CDR1 as LGHNA and CDR2 as YSLEER. The ends lost 5 bases at V and 4 bases at J; junction bases unmatched: 6. This CDR3 is built from 14 residues. The DNA of the CDR3 is TGCGCCAGCAGCTCTCGGGGGGTTGCAGATACGCAGTATTTT. This encodes CASSSRGVADTQYF.

This clone was detected only once. The chain has TRBV4-1 and TRBJ1-5; D gene unclear. Trimming took 1 base from V and 0 from J, leaving 10 bases between them. CDR1 and CDR2 (germline): MGHRA, YSYEKL. CDR3 length: 16 residues. The CDR3 DNA follows: TGCGCCAGCAGCCAAGGGCTAGCTTATAGCAATCAGCCCCAGCATTTT. It translates to CASSQGLAYSNQPQHF.

The V and J genes are TRBV29-1 and TRBJ2-7, with unresolved D. In germline, CDR1 is SQVTM, CDR2 ANQGSEA. Trimming took 7 bases from V and 2 from J, leaving 12 bases between them. The CDR3 has 12 residues. The CDR3 here is CSASDGTYEQYF. In DNA, the CDR3 is TGCAGCGCATCCGACGGCACCTACGAGCAGTACTTC.